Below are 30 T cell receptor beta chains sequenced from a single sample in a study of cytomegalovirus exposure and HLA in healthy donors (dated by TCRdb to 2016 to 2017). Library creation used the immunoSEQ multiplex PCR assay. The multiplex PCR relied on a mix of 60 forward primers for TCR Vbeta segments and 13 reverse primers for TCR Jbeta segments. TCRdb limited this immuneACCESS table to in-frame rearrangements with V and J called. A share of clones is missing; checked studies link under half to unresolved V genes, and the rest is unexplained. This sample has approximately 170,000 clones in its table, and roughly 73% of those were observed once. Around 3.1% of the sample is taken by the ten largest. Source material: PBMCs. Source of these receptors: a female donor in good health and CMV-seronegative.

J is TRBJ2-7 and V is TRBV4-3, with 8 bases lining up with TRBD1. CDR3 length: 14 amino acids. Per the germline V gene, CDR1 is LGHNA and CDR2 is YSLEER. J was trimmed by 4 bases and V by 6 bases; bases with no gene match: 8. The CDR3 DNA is TGCGCCAGCAGTTCCGGGACAGGACATTACGAGCAGTACTTC. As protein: CASSSGTGHYEQYF.

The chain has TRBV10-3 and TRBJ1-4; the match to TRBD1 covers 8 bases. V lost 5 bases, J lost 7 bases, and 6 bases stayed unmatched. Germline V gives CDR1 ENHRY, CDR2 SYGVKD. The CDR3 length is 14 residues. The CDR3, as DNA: TGTGCCATCAGTACGGGACAGGAAGGTGAAAAACTGTTTTTT. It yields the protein CAISTGQEGEKLFF.

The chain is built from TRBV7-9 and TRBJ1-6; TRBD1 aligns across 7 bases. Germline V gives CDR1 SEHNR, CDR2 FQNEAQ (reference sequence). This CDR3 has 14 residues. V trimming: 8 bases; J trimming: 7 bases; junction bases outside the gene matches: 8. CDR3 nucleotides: TGTGCCAGCCGGTTGACAGGGTCGAATTCACCCCTCCACTTT. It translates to CASRLTGSNSPLHF.

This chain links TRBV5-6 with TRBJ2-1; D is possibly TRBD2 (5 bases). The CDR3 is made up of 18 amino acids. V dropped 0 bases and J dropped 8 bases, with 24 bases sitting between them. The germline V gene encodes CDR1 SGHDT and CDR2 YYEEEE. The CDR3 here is CASSLDRTRGEAGYEQFF. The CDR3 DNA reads TGTGCCAGCAGCTTGGACCGAACTAGAGGCGAGGCGGGCTATGAGCAGTTCTTC.

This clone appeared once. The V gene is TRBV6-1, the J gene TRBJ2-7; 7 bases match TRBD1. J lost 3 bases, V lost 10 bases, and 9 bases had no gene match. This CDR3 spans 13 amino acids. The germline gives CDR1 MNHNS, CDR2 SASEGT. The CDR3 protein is CATATGMGYEQYF. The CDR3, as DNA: TGTGCCACCGCGACAGGGATGGGCTACGAGCAGTACTTC.

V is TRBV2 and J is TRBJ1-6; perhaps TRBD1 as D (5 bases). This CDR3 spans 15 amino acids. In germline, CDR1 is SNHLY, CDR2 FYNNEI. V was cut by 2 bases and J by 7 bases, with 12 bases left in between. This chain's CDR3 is CASSERQGGNSPLHF. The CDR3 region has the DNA TGTGCCAGCAGTGAAAGGCAGGGAGGAAATTCACCCCTCCACTTT.

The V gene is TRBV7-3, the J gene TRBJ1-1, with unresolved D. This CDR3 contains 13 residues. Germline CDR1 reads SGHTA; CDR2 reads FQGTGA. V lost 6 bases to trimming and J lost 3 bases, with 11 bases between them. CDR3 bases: TGTGCCAGCAGGAACCGTGAGGACACTGAAGCTTTCTTT. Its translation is CASRNREDTEAFF.

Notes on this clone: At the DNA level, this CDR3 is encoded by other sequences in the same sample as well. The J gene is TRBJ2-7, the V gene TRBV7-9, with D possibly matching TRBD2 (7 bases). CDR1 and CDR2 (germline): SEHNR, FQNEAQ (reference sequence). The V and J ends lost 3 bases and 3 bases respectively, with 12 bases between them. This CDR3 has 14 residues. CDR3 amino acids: CASSLGGASYEQYF. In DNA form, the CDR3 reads TGTGCCAGCAGCTTGGGGGGGGCTAGCTACGAGCAGTACTTC.

CDR3 amino acids: CASSLGTATNEKLFF. CDR3 DNA sequence: TGTGCCAGCTCCCTCGGGACAGCAACTAATGAAAAACTGTTTTTT. J is TRBJ1-4 and V is TRBV18; 7 nucleotides agree with TRBD1. The CDR3 sequence is 15 residues long. Unmatched junction bases numbered 4, after V lost 6 bases and J lost 0 bases. Germline V lookup: CDR1 KGHSH, CDR2 LQKENI.

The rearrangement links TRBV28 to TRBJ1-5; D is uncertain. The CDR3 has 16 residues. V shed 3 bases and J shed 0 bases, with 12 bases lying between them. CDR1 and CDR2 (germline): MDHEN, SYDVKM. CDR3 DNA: TGTGCCAGCAGTTTCTTATGGCGGAATAGCAATCAGCCCCAGCATTTT. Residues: CASSFLWRNSNQPQHF. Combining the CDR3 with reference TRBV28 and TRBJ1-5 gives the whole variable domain DVKVTQSSRYLVKRTGEKVFLECVQDMDHENMFWYRQDPGLGLRLIYFSYDVKMKEKGDIPEGYSVSREKKERFSLILESASTNQTSMYLCASSFLWRNSNQPQHFGDGTRLSIL.

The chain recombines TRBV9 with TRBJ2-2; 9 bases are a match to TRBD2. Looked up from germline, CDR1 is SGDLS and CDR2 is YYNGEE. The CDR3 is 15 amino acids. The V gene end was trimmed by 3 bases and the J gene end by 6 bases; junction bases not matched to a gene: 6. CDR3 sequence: CASSALSGRAGELFF. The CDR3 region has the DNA TGTGCCAGCAGCGCCCTTAGCGGGAGAGCCGGGGAGCTGTTTTTT.

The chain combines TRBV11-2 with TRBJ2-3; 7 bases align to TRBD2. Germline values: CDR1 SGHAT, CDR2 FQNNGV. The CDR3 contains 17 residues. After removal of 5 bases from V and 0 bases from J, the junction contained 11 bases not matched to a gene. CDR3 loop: CASSLGIAGLSTDTQYF. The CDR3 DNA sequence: TGTGCCAGCAGCCTAGGTATAGCGGGTCTCAGCACAGATACGCAGTATTTT.

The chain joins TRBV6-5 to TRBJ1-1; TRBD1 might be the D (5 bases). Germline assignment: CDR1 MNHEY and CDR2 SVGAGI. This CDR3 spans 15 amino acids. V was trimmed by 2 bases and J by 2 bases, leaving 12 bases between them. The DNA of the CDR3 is TGTGCCAGCAGTTACGGTGCGGGGCTTAACACTGAAGCTTTCTTT. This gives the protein CASSYGAGLNTEAFF.

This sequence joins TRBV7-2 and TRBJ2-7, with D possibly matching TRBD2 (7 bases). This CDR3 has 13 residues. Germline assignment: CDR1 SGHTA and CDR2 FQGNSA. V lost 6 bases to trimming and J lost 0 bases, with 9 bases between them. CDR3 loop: CASRGGASYEQYF. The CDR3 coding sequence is TGTGCCAGCAGGGGGGGGGCCTCCTACGAGCAGTACTTC.

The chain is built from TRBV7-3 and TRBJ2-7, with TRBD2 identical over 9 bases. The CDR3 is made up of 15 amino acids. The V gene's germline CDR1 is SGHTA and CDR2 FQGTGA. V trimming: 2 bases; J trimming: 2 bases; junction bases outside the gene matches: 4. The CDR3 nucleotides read TGTGCCAGCAGCTTATCTAGCGGGGAAACCTACGAGCAGTACTTC. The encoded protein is CASSLSSGETYEQYF.

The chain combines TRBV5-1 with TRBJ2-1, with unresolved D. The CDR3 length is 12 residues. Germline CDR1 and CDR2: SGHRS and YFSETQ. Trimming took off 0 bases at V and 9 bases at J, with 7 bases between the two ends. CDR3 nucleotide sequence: TGCGCCAGCAGCTTGGCGGTTACTGAGCAGTTCTTC. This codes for CASSLAVTEQFF.

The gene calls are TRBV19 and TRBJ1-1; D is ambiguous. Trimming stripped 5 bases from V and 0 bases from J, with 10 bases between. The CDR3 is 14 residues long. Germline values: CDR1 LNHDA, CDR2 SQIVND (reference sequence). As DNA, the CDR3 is TGTGCCAGTAGTCTTCAGGCCATGAACACTGAAGCTTTCTTT. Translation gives CASSLQAMNTEAFF.

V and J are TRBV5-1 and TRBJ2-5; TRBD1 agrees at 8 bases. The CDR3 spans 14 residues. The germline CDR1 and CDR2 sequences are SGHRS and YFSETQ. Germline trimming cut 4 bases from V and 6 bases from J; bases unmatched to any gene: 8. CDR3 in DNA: TGCGCCAGCAGCCCCCTGACAGGGGCGCAGACCCAGTACTTC. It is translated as CASSPLTGAQTQYF.

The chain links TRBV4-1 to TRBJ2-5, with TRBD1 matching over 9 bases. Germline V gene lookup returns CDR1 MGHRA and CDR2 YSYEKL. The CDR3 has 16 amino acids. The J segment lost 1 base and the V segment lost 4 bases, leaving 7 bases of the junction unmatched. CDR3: CASSLPGQGGQETQYF. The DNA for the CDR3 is TGCGCCAGCAGCCTTCCGGGACAGGGTGGCCAAGAGACCCAGTACTTC.

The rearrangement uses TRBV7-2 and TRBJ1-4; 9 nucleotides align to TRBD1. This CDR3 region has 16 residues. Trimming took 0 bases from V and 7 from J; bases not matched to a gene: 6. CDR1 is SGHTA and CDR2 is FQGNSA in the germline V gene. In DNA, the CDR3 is TGTGCCAGCAGCTTAGCCACAGGGGGCAGAGTTGAAAAACTGTTTTTT. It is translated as CASSLATGGRVEKLFF. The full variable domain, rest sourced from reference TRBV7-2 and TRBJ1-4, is GAGVSQSPSNKVTEKGKDVELRCDPISGHTALYWYRQSLGQGLEFLIYFQGNSAPDKSGLPSDRFSAERTGGSVSTLTIQRTQQEDSAVYLCASSLATGGRVEKLFFGSGTQLSVL.

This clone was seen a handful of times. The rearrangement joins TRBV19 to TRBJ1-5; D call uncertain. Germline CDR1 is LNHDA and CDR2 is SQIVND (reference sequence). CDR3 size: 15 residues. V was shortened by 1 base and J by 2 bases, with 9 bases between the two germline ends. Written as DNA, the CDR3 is TGTGCCAGTAGTATAGGTAGGAGGGGCAATCAGCCCCAGCATTTT. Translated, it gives CASSIGRRGNQPQHF. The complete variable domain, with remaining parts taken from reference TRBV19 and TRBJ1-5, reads DGGITQSPKYLFRKEGQNVTLSCEQNLNHDAMYWYRQDPGQGLRLIYYSQIVNDFQKGDIAEGYSVSREKKESFPLTVTSAQKNPTAFYLCASSIGRRGNQPQHFGDGTRLSIL.

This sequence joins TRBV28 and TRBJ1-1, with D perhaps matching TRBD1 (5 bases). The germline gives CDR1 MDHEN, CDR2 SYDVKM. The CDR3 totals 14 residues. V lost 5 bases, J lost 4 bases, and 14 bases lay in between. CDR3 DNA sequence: TGTGCCAGCAGTCCCGGGGGGAGGACCACTGAAGCTTTCTTT. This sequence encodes CASSPGGRTTEAFF.

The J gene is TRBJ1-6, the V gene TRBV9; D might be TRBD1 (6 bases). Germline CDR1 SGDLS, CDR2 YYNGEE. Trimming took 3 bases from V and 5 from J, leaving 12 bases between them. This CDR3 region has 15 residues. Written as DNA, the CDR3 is TGTGCCAGCAGCGCAGGTGGGGGCGATAATTCACCCCTCCACTTT. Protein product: CASSAGGGDNSPLHF.

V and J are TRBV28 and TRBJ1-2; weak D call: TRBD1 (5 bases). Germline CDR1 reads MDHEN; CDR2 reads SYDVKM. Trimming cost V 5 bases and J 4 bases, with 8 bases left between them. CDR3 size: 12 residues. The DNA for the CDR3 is TGTGCCAGCAGTCTGGGGGGCTATGGCTACACCTTC. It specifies CASSLGGYGYTF.

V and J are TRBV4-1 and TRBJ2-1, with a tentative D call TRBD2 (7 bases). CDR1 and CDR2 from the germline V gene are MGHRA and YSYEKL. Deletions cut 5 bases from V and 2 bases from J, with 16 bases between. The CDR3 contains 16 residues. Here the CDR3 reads CASSAGGAIPYNEQFF. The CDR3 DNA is TGCGCCAGCAGCGCTGGGGGGGCCATACCCTACAATGAGCAGTTCTTC.

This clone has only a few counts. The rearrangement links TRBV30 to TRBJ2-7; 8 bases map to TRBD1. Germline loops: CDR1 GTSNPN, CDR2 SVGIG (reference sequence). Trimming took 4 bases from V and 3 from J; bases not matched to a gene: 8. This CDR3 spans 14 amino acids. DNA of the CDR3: TGTGCCTGGAAACCGGACAGGGTTGGCTACGAGCAGTACTTC. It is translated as CAWKPDRVGYEQYF.

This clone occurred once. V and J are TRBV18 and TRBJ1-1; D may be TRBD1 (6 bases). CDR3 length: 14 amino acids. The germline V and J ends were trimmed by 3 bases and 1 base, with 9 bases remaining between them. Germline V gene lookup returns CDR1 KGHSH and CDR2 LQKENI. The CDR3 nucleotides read TGTGCCAGCTCACCTAAACAGGGGAACACTGAAGCTTTCTTT. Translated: CASSPKQGNTEAFF.

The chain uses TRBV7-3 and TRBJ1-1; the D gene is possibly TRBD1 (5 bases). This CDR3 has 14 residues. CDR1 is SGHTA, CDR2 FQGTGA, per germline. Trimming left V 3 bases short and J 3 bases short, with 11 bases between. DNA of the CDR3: TGTGCCAGCAGCTTTACGGGAGGGGACACTGAAGCTTTCTTT. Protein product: CASSFTGGDTEAFF.

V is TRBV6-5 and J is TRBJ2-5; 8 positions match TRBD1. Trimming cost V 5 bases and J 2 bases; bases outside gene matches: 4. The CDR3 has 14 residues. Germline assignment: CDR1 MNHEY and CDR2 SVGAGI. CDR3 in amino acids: CASSRDRGQETQYF. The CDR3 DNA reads TGTGCCAGCAGTCGCGACAGGGGTCAAGAGACCCAGTACTTC.

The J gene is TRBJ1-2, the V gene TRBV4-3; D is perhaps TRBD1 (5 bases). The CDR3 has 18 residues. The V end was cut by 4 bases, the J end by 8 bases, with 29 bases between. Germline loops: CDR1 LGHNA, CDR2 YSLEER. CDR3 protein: CASSRRFGGFGGAGGYTF. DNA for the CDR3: TGCGCCAGCAGCCGAAGATTTGGGGGATTTGGAGGGGCGGGCGGCTACACCTTC.